The next 3 T cell receptor beta chains were all read from a single sample in a study of cytomegalovirus exposure and HLA in healthy donors. 13 Jbeta primers and 60 Vbeta primers were used for the PCR. Here immunoSEQ multiplex PCR was the method, and the copy in TCRdb shows in-frame clones only, minus some. The sample shows 90,000 to 110,000 clones, 60% to 80% of them seen only once. Sequencing was done on a sample of PBMCs. Receptors were obtained from a woman aged 40 to 50 in good health and CMV-seropositive.

The chain is built from TRBV19 and TRBJ2-7; perhaps TRBD2 as D (6 bases). This CDR3 spans 14 amino acids. V was cut by 6 bases and J by 3 bases, with 15 bases left in between. Germline V gives CDR1 LNHDA, CDR2 SQIVND (reference sequence). The CDR3 DNA follows: TGTGCCAGTAGCCACTCTGGGGGGTACTACGAGCAGTACTTC. Residues: CASSHSGGYYEQYF.

The J gene is TRBJ1-4, the V gene TRBV19; 10 bases are shared with TRBD1. After removal of 4 bases from V and 6 bases from J, the junction contained 5 bases not matched to a gene. The CDR3 consists of 15 residues. Germline loops: CDR1 LNHDA, CDR2 SQIVND (reference sequence). The DNA of the CDR3 is TGTGCCAGTAGTAAGGAAGGGACAGGGGATGAAAAACTGTTTTTT. Translating it yields CASSKEGTGDEKLFF.

The chain couples TRBV4-2 to TRBJ1-3, with TRBD1 as a possible D gene (6 bases). The CDR3 is made up of 15 amino acids. Germline-derived CDR1 and CDR2 are LGHNA and YNFKEQ. Trimming cost V 0 bases and J 4 bases, with 10 bases left between them. This CDR3 is CASSQETGSGNTIYF. The DNA of the CDR3 is TGTGCCAGCAGCCAAGAAACAGGGTCCGGAAACACCATATATTTT.